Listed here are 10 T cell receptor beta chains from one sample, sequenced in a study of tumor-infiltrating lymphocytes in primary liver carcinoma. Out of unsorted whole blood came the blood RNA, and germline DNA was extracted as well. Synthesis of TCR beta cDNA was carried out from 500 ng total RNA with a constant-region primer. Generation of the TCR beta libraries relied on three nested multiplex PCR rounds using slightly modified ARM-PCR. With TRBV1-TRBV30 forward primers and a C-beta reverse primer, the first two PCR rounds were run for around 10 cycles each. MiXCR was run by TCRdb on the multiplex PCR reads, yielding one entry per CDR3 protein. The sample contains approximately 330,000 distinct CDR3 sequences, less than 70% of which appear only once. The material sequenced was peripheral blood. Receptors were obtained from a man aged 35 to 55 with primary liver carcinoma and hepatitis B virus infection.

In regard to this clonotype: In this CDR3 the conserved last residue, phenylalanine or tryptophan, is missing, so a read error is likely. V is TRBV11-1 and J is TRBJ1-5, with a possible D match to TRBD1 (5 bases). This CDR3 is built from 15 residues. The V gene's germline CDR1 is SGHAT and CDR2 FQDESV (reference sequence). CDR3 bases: TGTGCCAGCAGCCTGGGACGGGGTTTGAATCAGTCCCAGCATTGT. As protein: CASSLGRGLNQSQHC.

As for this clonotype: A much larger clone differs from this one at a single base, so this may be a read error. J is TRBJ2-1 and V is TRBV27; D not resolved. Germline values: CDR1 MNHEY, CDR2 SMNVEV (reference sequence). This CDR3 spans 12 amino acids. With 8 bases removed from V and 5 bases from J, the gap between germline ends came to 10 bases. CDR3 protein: CASCQTNNEQFF. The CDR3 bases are TGTGCCAGCTGTCAAACCAACAATGAGCAGTTCTTC.

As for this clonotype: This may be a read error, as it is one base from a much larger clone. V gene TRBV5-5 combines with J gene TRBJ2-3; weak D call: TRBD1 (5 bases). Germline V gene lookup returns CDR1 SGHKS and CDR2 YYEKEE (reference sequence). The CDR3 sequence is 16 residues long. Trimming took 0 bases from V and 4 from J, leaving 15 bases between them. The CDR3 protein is CASSLVILPGPDTQYF. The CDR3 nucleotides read TGTGCCAGCAGCTTGGTGATCCTCCCAGGGCCAGATACGCAGTATTTT. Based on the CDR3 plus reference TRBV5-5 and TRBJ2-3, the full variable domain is DAGVTQSPTHLIKTRGQQVTLRCSPISGHKSVSWYQQVLGQGPQFIFQYYEKEERGRGNFPDRFSARQFPNYSSELNVNALLLGDSALYLCASSLVILPGPDTQYFGPGTRLTVL.

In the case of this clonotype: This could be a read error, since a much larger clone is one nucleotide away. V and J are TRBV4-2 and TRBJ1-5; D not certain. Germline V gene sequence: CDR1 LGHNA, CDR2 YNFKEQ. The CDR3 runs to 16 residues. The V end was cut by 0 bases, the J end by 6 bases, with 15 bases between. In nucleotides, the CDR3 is TGTGCCAGCAGCCAAGATCTGGGGTGGCTGAGTCAGCCCCAGCATTTT. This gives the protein CASSQDLGWLSQPQHF.

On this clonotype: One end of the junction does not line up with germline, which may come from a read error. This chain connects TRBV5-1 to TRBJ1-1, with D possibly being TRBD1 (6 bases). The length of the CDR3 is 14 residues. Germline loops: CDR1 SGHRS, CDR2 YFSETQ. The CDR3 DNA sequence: TGCGCCAGCTGCTTGGACAGTACGAACACTGAAGCTTTCTTT. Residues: CASCLDSTNTEAFF.

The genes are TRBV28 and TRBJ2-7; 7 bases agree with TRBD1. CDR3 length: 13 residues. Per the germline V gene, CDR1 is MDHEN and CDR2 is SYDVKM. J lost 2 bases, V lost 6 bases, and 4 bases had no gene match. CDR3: CASRYDRAYEQYF. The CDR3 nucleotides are TGTGCCAGCAGGTACGACAGGGCCTACGAGCAGTACTTC.

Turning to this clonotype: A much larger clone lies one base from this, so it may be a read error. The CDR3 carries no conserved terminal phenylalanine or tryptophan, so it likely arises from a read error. CDR3 DNA sequence: TGTGCCAGCAGGTCCAGGGGTCCTGGGGCCAACGTCCTGACTCTC. Translated: CASRSRGPGANVLTL. This chain uses TRBV12-3 or TRBV12-4 with TRBJ2-6; possibly TRBD1 for D (6 bases). This CDR3 has 15 amino acids. Trimming took off 6 bases at V and 2 bases at J, with 11 bases between the two ends.

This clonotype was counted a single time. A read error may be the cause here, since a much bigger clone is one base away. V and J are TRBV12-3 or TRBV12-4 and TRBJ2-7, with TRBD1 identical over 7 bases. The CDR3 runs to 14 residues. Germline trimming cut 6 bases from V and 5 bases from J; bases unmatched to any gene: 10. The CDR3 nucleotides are TGTGCCAGCAGAGACGGACAGGTTAAGGACGAGCAGTACTTC. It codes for CASRDGQVKDEQYF.

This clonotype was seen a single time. The CDR3 nucleotides read TGTGCCAGCAGCACAGACTTCGCGGACAGGCAGTACTTC. It codes for CASSTDFADRQYF. The chain uses TRBV12-3 or TRBV12-4 and TRBJ2-7; possible D gene TRBD1, 6 bases. The V end was cut by 6 bases, the J end by 9 bases, with 18 bases between. The CDR3 consists of 13 residues.

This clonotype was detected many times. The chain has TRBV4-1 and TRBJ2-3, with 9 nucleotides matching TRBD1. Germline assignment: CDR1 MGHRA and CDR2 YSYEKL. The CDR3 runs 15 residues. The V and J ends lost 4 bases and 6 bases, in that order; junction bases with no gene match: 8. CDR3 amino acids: CASSPQTGGADTQYF. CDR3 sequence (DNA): TGCGCCAGCAGCCCACAAACAGGGGGCGCGGATACGCAGTATTTT.